This T cell receptor beta chain was obtained from a study of regulatory T cells in long-lasting Graves disease. Assembly of TCR beta libraries relied on iRepertoire HTBI primers together with Arm-PCR of CDR3 regions. Each CDR3 protein is one row after TCRdb ran MiXCR on the multiplex PCR reads. Among 250,000 to 300,000 distinct CDR3 sequences listed, around 18% were seen once. As for time point: newly diagnosed GD, antithyroid drugs for less than 3 months. The TCR library used RNA extracted from PBMCs. Concerning this clonotype itself: Its specificity is unknown.

V was pared by 4 bases and J by 5 bases, with 22 bases between. The CDR3 is made up of 17 amino acids. Germline CDR1 is SGDLS and CDR2 is YYNGEE. Study-wide findings and caveats: Persistent Graves' cases showed lower TCR diversity than newly diagnosed cases.

These same data were also listed under a study on T cells in Graves' hyperthyroidism and ophthalmopathy. That study reports: First-round RT-PCR with HTBI primers amplified the TCR CDR3 region.

This sequence was found in a woman aged 25-40 years with Graves disease. This chain uses TRBV9 with TRBJ2-1, with D possibly called TRBD1 or TRBD2 (5 bases each). Sequencing used peripheral blood mononuclear cells (PBMCs), obtained at new diagnosis, from a patient treated with antithyroid drugs. The CDR3 nucleotides are TGTGCCAGCAGCCTACCAACCAGAGGGGAGCGCCACAATGAGCAGTTCTTC. Protein product: CASSLPTRGERHNEQFF.